These T cell receptor beta chains were read from a single sample in a study of blood T cell repertoires in COVID-19. This table comes from immunoSEQ multiplex PCR, and its TCRdb copy is limited to in-frame clones, with some not included. This table has hundreds of thousands of clones, 82% appearing once. Sequencing was performed on PBMCs or T cells enriched from blood (not recorded which). These receptors were taken from a middle-aged man who had been exposed to COVID-19. CDR3s include the opening cysteine and the closing phenylalanine or tryptophan.

J gene: TRBJ1-2; V gene: TRBV5-1; CDR3 protein: CASSFSTDADGYTF
J gene: TRBJ1-1; V gene: TRBV5-4; CDR3 protein: CASSLAEASTEAFF
J gene: TRBJ2-3; V gene: TRBV5-1; CDR3 protein: CASSLSPRQYGDTQYF
J gene: TRBJ2-7; V gene: TRBV7-3; CDR3 protein: CASSLSGLPSYEQYF
J gene: TRBJ1-2; V gene: TRBV28; CDR3 protein: CASSLTGYGYGYTF
J gene: TRBJ1-5; V gene: TRBV30; CDR3 protein: CAWSVSGNTNQPQHF
J gene: TRBJ2-7; V gene: TRBV5-1; CDR3 protein: CASSGRGIYEQYF
J gene: TRBJ1-2; V gene: TRBV25-1; CDR3 protein: CASSDEGARGYTF
J gene: TRBJ2-7; V gene: TRBV7-3; CDR3 protein: CASSLTVTSGKYEQYF
J gene: TRBJ2-5; V gene: TRBV6-5; CDR3 protein: CASSYQGAGETQYF
J gene: TRBJ2-3; V gene: TRBV10-3; CDR3 protein: CAISESGGLDTQYF
J gene: TRBJ1-2; V gene: TRBV28; CDR3 protein: CASSFSRNYGYTF
J gene: TRBJ2-7; V gene: TRBV7-9; CDR3 protein: CASSLEQGNYEQYF
J gene: TRBJ1-4; V gene: TRBV5-4; CDR3 protein: CASSLGLRDSTNEKLFF
J gene: TRBJ2-3; V gene: TRBV19; CDR3 protein: CASSIVSSGRGKGQYF
J gene: TRBJ2-6; V gene: TRBV5-4; CDR3 protein: CASSLGGSGANVLTF
J gene: TRBJ1-4; V gene: TRBV6-2/TRBV6-3; CDR3 protein: CASSYVGQVATNEKLFF
J gene: TRBJ2-7; V gene: TRBV24-1; CDR3 protein: CATSDPPGTGLHEQYF
J gene: TRBJ2-7; V gene: TRBV18; CDR3 protein: CASSPRSPYEQYF
J gene: TRBJ1-5; V gene: TRBV6-6; CDR3 protein: CASSPLSTGGGNQPQHF
J gene: TRBJ1-5; V gene: TRBV5-1; CDR3 protein: CASSLRSGYNQPQHF
J gene: TRBJ1-6; V gene: TRBV10-3; CDR3 protein: CAISEVGLAGALHF
J gene: TRBJ1-4; V gene: TRBV24-1; CDR3 protein: CATSDSDRFNEKLFF
J gene: TRBJ2-1; V gene: TRBV5-5; CDR3 protein: CASSHPAGTGRNEQFF
J gene: TRBJ2-1; V gene: TRBV4-1; CDR3 protein: CASSQGTGEYNEQFF
J gene: TRBJ1-2; V gene: TRBV6-4; CDR3 protein: CASSPGGSYGYTF
J gene: TRBJ2-5; V gene: TRBV29-1; CDR3 protein: CSVVAMYQETQYF
J gene: TRBJ2-3; V gene: TRBV30; CDR3 protein: CASKSGSRDTQYF
J gene: TRBJ1-6; V gene: TRBV6-5; CDR3 protein: CAIKKKPGAGSPLHF
J gene: TRBJ1-4; V gene: TRBV18; CDR3 protein: CASSRGLTNEKLFF
J gene: TRBJ2-3; V gene: TRBV6-6; CDR3 protein: CASSRSGMVRDTQYF
J gene: TRBJ1-1; V gene: TRBV4-1; CDR3 protein: CASSQGQGAINTEAFF
J gene: TRBJ1-6; V gene: TRBV2; CDR3 protein: CASSGDSSYNSPLHF
J gene: TRBJ1-3; V gene: TRBV7-8; CDR3 protein: CASSFGSGVGNTIYF
J gene: TRBJ1-2; V gene: TRBV28; CDR3 protein: CASSLSNRVSSYTF
J gene: TRBJ2-7; V gene: TRBV7-3; CDR3 protein: CASSLTGTGDYEQYF
J gene: TRBJ2-1; V gene: TRBV30; CDR3 protein: CAWSVTEGNEQFF
J gene: TRBJ2-1; V gene: TRBV4-2; CDR3 protein: CASSQETAGTSVYEQFF
J gene: TRBJ2-1; V gene: TRBV30; CDR3 protein: CAWTLRGRGGINEQFF
J gene: TRBJ2-5; V gene: TRBV5-1; CDR3 protein: CASSITSGVGETQYF
J gene: TRBJ1-1; V gene: TRBV5-4; CDR3 protein: CASSLTPDTEAFF
J gene: TRBJ1-5; V gene: TRBV5-1; CDR3 protein: CASSLGTTEGQPQHF
J gene: TRBJ1-1; V gene: TRBV18; CDR3 protein: CASSPRTASEAFF
J gene: TRBJ2-5; V gene: TRBV14; CDR3 protein: CASSHRVLPKTQYF
J gene: TRBJ2-1; V gene: TRBV19; CDR3 protein: CASSSRPPQVGQSLEQFF
J gene: TRBJ2-3; V gene: TRBV10-1; CDR3 protein: CASSDVGSADTQYF
J gene: TRBJ1-4; V gene: TRBV14; CDR3 protein: CASSPGMISGKLFF
J gene: TRBJ1-3; V gene: TRBV18; CDR3 protein: CASSQTGTGGLSSGNTIYF
J gene: TRBJ2-5; V gene: TRBV29-1; CDR3 protein: CSVTGPGLAIETQYF
J gene: TRBJ2-2; V gene: TRBV7-8; CDR3 protein: CASSPRGGGTGELFF
J gene: TRBJ1-5; V gene: TRBV6-1; CDR3 protein: CASNELAGSLNQPQHF
J gene: TRBJ1-6; V gene: TRBV4-2; CDR3 protein: CASSQGQGNSPLHF
J gene: TRBJ2-2; V gene: TRBV5-4; CDR3 protein: CASSLAGVGELFF
J gene: TRBJ1-1; V gene: TRBV7-9; CDR3 protein: CASSSQGATEAFF
J gene: TRBJ2-1; V gene: TRBV3-1/TRBV3-2; CDR3 protein: CASSQQVRLAGRDNEQFF
J gene: TRBJ2-1; V gene: TRBV24-1; CDR3 protein: CATSGLPGLNEQFF
J gene: TRBJ2-1; V gene: TRBV11-3; CDR3 protein: CASSRTSGSFSDEQFF
J gene: TRBJ1-2; V gene: TRBV27; CDR3 protein: CASSLGRGNYGYTF
J gene: TRBJ1-1; V gene: TRBV6-5; CDR3 protein: CASNTGDLNTEAFF